These 3 T cell receptor beta chains share one sample of origin, sequenced in a study of T-cell memory formation after mild COVID-19. TCRdb re-called the 5' RACE reads through MiXCR, storing one row per CDR3 protein. The table has hundreds of thousands of distinct CDR3 sequences, approximately 15% seen once. Source material: PBMCs or a T cell subset sorted from them (not recorded which). These receptors were taken from an adult woman who had mild COVID-19 (a few samples of this study predate the infection). Cell type and time point are not known.

In its sample, this clonotype was seen a few times. The chain couples TRBV12-3 or TRBV12-4 to TRBJ2-2, with 8 positions matching TRBD1. With V trimmed by 6 bases and J by 3 bases, 6 bases remained unmatched. CDR3 length: 15 residues. The DNA for the CDR3 is TGTGCCAGCAGCCGGACAGGGAGGCACACCGGGGAGCTGTTTTTT. Amino acid sequence: CASSRTGRHTGELFF.

The J gene is TRBJ1-1, the V gene TRBV18, with unresolved D. The V end was cut by 0 bases, the J end by 11 bases, with 16 bases between. Germline-derived CDR1 and CDR2 are KGHSH and LQKENI. The CDR3 is 14 amino acids. This chain's CDR3 is CASSPPTTVRSAFF. The CDR3 bases are TGTGCCAGCTCACCACCAACGACGGTTCGCTCGGCTTTCTTT. Based on the CDR3 plus reference TRBV18 and TRBJ1-1, the full variable domain is NAGVMQNPRHLVRRRGQEARLRCSPMKGHSHVYWYRQLPEEGLKFMVYLQKENIIDESGMPKERFSAEFPKEGPSILRIQQVVRGDSAAYFCASSPPTTVRSAFFGQGTRLTVV.

This clonotype was recorded at least ten times. DNA of the CDR3: TGTGCCAGCAGCCGACGGGTCCAAGAGACCCAGTACTTC. This codes for CASSRRVQETQYF. This rearrangement joins TRBV7-3 to TRBJ2-5; no clear D gene. The V end lost 5 bases, the J end lost 1 base, and 8 bases lay between the germline ends. Germline V gene data show CDR1 as SGHTA and CDR2 as FQGTGA. This CDR3 spans 13 amino acids.